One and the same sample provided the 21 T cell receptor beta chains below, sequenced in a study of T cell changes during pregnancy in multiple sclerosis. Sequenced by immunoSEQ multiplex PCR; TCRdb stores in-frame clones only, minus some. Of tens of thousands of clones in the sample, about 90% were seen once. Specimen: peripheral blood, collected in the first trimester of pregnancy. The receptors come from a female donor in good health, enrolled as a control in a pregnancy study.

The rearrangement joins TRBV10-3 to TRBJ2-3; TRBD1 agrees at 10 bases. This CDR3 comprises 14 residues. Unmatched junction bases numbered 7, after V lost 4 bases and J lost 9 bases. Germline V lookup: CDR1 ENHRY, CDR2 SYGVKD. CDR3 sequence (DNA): TGTGCCATCAGTGGACGGGACAGGGGACCCACGCAGTATTTT. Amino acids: CAISGRDRGPTQYF.

This CDR3 is CASSFVRSGGEKLFF. As DNA, the CDR3 is TGTGCCAGCAGTTTTGTGAGGTCTGGCGGGGAAAAACTGTTTTTT. The chain joins TRBV27 to TRBJ1-4; D not resolved. Germline V gene lookup returns CDR1 MNHEY and CDR2 SMNVEV (reference sequence). Trimming cost V 3 bases and J 8 bases, with 16 bases left between them. The CDR3 loop spans 15 amino acids.

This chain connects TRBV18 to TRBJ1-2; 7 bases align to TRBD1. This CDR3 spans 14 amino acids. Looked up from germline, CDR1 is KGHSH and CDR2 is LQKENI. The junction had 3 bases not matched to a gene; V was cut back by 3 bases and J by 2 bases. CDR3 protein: CASSPGTANYGYTF. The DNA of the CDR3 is TGTGCCAGCTCACCGGGGACAGCCAACTATGGCTACACCTTC.

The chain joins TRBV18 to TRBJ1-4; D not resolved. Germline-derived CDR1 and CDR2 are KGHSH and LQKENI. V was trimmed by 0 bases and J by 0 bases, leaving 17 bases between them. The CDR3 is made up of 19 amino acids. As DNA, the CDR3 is TGTGCCAGCTCACCACCGGAGGGCCGACTACCTGCAACTAATGAAAAACTGTTTTTT. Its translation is CASSPPEGRLPATNEKLFF. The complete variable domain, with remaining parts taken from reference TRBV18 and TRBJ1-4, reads NAGVMQNPRHLVRRRGQEARLRCSPMKGHSHVYWYRQLPEEGLKFMVYLQKENIIDESGMPKERFSAEFPKEGPSILRIQQVVRGDSAAYFCASSPPEGRLPATNEKLFFGSGTQLSVL.

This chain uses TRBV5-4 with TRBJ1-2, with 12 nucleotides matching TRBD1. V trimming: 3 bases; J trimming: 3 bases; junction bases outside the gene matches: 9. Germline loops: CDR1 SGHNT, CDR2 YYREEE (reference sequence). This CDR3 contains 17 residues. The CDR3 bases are TGTGCCAGCAGCTCGCGGGGACAGGGGGCCAGGTACTATGGCTACACCTTC. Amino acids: CASSSRGQGARYYGYTF.

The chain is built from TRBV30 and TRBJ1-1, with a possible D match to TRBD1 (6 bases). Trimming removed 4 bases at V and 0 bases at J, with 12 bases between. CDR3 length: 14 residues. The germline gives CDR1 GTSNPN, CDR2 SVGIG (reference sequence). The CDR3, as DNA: TGTGCCTGGATCCCAGGGGCTATGAACACTGAAGCTTTCTTT. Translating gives CAWIPGAMNTEAFF.

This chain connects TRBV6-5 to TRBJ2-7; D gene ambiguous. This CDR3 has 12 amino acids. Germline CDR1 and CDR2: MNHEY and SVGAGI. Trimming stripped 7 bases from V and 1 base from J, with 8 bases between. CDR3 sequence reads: CASNVRSYEQYF. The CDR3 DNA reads TGTGCCAGCAATGTCAGGTCCTACGAGCAGTACTTC.

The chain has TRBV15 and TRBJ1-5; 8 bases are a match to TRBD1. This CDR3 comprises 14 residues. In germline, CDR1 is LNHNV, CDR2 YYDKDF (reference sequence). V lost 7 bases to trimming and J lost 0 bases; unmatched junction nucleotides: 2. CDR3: CATKGQGSNQPQHF. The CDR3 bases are TGTGCCACCAAAGGACAGGGTAGCAATCAGCCCCAGCATTTT.

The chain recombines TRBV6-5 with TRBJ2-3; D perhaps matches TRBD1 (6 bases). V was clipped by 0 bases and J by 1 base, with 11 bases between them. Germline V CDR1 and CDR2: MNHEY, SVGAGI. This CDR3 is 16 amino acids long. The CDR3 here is CASSYSTEGGTDTQYF. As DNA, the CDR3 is TGTGCCAGCAGTTACTCGACAGAGGGGGGCACAGATACGCAGTATTTT.

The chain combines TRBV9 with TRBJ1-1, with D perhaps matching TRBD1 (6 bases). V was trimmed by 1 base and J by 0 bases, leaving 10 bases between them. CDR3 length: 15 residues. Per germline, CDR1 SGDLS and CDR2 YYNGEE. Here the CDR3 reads CASSVQGLVNTEAFF. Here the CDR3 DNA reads TGTGCCAGCAGCGTACAGGGGTTGGTGAACACTGAAGCTTTCTTT.

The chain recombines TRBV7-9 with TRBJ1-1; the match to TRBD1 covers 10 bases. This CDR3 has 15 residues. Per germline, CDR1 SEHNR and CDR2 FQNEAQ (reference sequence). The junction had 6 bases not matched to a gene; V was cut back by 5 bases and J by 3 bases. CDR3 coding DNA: TGTGCCAGCAGCCCGGGGGACAGGGGATACACTGAAGCTTTCTTT. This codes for CASSPGDRGYTEAFF.

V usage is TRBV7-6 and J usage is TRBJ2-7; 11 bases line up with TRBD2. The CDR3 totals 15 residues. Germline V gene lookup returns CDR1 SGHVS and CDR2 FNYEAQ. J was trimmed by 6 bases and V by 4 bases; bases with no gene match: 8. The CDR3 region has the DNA TGTGCCAGCAGCTCTCTTACTAGCGGGAGTGCCGAGCAGTACTTC. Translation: CASSSLTSGSAEQYF.

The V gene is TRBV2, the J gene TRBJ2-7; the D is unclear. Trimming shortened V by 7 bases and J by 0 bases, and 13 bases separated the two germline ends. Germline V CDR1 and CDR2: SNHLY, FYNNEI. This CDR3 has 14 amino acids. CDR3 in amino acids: CASKSEPSSYEQYF. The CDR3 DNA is TGTGCCAGCAAAAGCGAACCGAGCTCCTACGAGCAGTACTTC.

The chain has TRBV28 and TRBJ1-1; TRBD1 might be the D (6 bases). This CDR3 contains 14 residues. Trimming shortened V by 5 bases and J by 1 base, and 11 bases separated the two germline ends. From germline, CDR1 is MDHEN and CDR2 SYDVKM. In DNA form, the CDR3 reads TGTGCCAGCAGTCCATGGACAGAGAACACTGAAGCTTTCTTT. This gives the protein CASSPWTENTEAFF. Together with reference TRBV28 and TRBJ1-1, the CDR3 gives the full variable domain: DVKVTQSSRYLVKRTGEKVFLECVQDMDHENMFWYRQDPGLGLRLIYFSYDVKMKEKGDIPEGYSVSREKKERFSLILESASTNQTSMYLCASSPWTENTEAFFGQGTRLTVV.

This CDR3 reads CASSFWGVSGNTIYF. CDR3 in DNA: TGTGCCAGCAGCTTTTGGGGGGTGTCTGGAAACACCATATATTTT. The rearrangement links TRBV5-6 to TRBJ1-3; a possible D gene is TRBD1 (5 bases). This CDR3 has 15 amino acids. Trimming pared 2 bases from V and 1 base from J, leaving 10 bases between. Germline V CDR1 and CDR2: SGHDT, YYEEEE.

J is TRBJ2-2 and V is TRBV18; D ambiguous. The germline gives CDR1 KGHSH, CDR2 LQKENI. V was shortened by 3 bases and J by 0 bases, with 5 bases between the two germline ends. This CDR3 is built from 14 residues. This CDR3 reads CASSPQTNTGELFF. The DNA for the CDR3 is TGTGCCAGCTCACCCCAAACGAACACCGGGGAGCTGTTTTTT.

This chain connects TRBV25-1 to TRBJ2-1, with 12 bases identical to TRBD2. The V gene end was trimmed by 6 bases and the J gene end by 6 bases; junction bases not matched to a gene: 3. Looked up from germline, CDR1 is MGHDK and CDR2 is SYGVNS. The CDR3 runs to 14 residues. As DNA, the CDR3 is TGTGCCAGCAGCAGACTAGCGGGAGCCAATGAGCAGTTCTTC. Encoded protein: CASSRLAGANEQFF. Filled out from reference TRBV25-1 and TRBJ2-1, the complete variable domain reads EADIYQTPRYLVIGTGKKITLECSQTMGHDKMYWYQQDPGMELHLIHYSYGVNSTEKGDLSSESTVSRIRTEHFPLTLESARPSHTSQYLCASSRLAGANEQFFGPGTRLTVL.

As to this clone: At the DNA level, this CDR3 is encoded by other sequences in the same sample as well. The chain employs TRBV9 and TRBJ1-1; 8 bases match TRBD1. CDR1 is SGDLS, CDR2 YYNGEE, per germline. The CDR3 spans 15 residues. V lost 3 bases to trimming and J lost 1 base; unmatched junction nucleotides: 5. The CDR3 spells CASSATGTGNTEAFF. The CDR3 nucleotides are TGTGCCAGCAGCGCAACCGGGACAGGGAACACTGAAGCTTTCTTT.

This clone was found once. The CDR3 reads CASSKMGQGAHEQYF. As DNA, the CDR3 is TGTGCCAGCAGCAAAATGGGACAGGGGGCCCACGAGCAGTACTTC. The chain recombines TRBV7-9 with TRBJ2-7, with TRBD1 matching over 12 bases. The V and J ends lost 5 bases and 5 bases, in that order; junction bases with no gene match: 7. Germline V gene lookup returns CDR1 SEHNR and CDR2 FQNEAQ (reference sequence). The CDR3 covers 15 residues. Looking up the rest from reference TRBV7-9 and TRBJ2-7 gives the full variable domain: DTGVSQNPRHKITKRGQNVTFRCDPISEHNRLYWYRQTLGQGPEFLTYFQNEAQLEKSRLLSDRFSAERPKGSFSTLEIQRTEQGDSAMYLCASSKMGQGAHEQYFGPGTRLTVT.

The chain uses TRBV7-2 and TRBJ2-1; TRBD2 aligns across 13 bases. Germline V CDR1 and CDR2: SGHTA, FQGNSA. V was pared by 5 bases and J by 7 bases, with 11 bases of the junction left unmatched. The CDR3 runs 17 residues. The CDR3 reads CASSPFLPGLAGNEQFF. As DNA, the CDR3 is TGTGCCAGCAGCCCCTTCCTCCCGGGACTAGCGGGGAATGAGCAGTTCTTC. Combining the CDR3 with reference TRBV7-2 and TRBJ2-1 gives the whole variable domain GAGVSQSPSNKVTEKGKDVELRCDPISGHTALYWYRQSLGQGLEFLIYFQGNSAPDKSGLPSDRFSAERTGGSVSTLTIQRTQQEDSAVYLCASSPFLPGLAGNEQFFGPGTRLTVL.

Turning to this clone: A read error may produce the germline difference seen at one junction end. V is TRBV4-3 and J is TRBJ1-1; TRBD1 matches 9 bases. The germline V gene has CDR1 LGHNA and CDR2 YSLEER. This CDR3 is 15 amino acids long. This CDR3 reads CASSKDVGTGTEAFF. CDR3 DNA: TGCGCCAGCAGCAAAGACGTTGGGACAGGGACTGAAGCTTTCTTT.